Shown below are 11 T cell receptor beta chains from a single sample sequenced in a study of CD8 T cells in ankylosing spondylitis. TCRdb redid the calling of the 5' RACE reads with MiXCR, one entry per CDR3 protein. The sample shows around 490,000 distinct CDR3 sequences, roughly 5.3% of them seen only once. These receptors' targets are unknown. Study-wide findings and caveats: One TCR beta motif, made up of roughly eight highly homologous variants, appeared characteristic of ankylosing spondylitis blood.

The specimen was blood, either unsorted or a sorted T cell fraction (not recorded which). Receptors originate from a male donor with ankylosing spondylitis.

In its sample, this clonotype was seen many times. The chain combines TRBV28 with TRBJ1-2; tentative D call: TRBD1 (6 bases). V was trimmed by 2 bases and J by 0 bases, leaving 7 bases between them. CDR3 length: 14 residues. In germline, CDR1 is MDHEN, CDR2 SYDVKM. CDR3 loop: CASSLRQANYGYTF. The CDR3 DNA reads TGTGCCAGCAGTTTAAGACAGGCTAACTATGGCTACACCTTC.

There are many counts of this clonotype. The gene calls are TRBV7-9 and TRBJ2-7; D is undetermined. In germline, CDR1 is SEHNR, CDR2 FQNEAQ (reference sequence). Trimming removed 4 bases from V and 2 bases from J, with 9 bases in between. The CDR3 spans 13 residues. The CDR3 DNA is TGTGCCAGCAGCTCCGGGTTCCCCTACGAGCAGTACTTC. Translated: CASSSGFPYEQYF.

This clonotype has a count of ten or more. This chain links TRBV7-9 with TRBJ1-2; D unclear. The CDR3 sequence is 14 residues long. The V gene's germline CDR1 is SEHNR and CDR2 FQNEAQ (reference sequence). V was shortened by 2 bases and J by 2 bases, with 9 bases between the two germline ends. CDR3 sequence reads: CASSLRGVNYGYTF. In nucleotides, the CDR3 is TGTGCCAGCAGCTTACGAGGAGTCAACTATGGCTACACCTTC.

This clonotype was detected ten times or more. The V gene is TRBV12-3 or TRBV12-4, the J gene TRBJ2-7; 8 bases are a match to TRBD1. Trimming took 10 bases from V and 4 from J; bases not matched to a gene: 9. The CDR3 length is 13 residues. CDR3 coding DNA: TGTGCCACTATGGGGACAGGACCTTACGAGCAGTACTTC. Its protein product is CATMGTGPYEQYF.

This clonotype was seen only a few times. The genes are TRBV7-2 and TRBJ2-5, with D perhaps TRBD1 (5 bases). The CDR3 extends over 13 amino acids. Trimming stripped 8 bases from V and 1 base from J, with 11 bases between. CDR1 and CDR2 (germline): SGHTA, FQGNSA. In DNA form, the CDR3 reads TGTGCCAGCCGTGGGGCCGGCCAAGAGACCCAGTACTTC. Translated, it gives CASRGAGQETQYF. The complete variable domain, with remaining parts taken from reference TRBV7-2 and TRBJ2-5, reads GAGVSQSPSNKVTEKGKDVELRCDPISGHTALYWYRQSLGQGLEFLIYFQGNSAPDKSGLPSDRFSAERTGGSVSTLTIQRTQQEDSAVYLCASRGAGQETQYFGPGTRLLVL.

This clonotype was found many times. V is TRBV29-1 and J is TRBJ1-1; D remains ambiguous. Germline lookup yields CDR1 SQVTM and CDR2 ANQGSEA. Trimming took 7 bases from V and 5 from J, leaving 14 bases between them. This CDR3 spans 12 amino acids. CDR3 DNA: TGCAGCGCCGACGCGGGAAGAACTGAAGCTTTCTTT. Protein sequence: CSADAGRTEAFF.

This clonotype has only a few counts. The chain is built from TRBV2 and TRBJ1-6, with D possibly TRBD1 on 6 matching bases. Between the trimmed V and J ends, which lost 6 bases and 9 bases, there was a span of 15 bases. Germline CDR1 reads SNHLY; CDR2 reads FYNNEI. The CDR3 totals 14 residues. The CDR3 DNA reads TGTGCCAGCAGGCAGAGCACAGGGAGTTCACCCCTCCACTTT. Its protein is CASRQSTGSSPLHF.

The chain is built from TRBV6-1 and TRBJ2-2; D assignment may be TRBD1 or TRBD2 (6 bases each). V was shortened by 8 bases and J by 0 bases, with 13 bases between the two germline ends. The CDR3 runs to 15 residues. Germline V gene lookup returns CDR1 MNHNS and CDR2 SASEGT. The CDR3 DNA is TGTGCCAGCCGGAGGGGGAGAACGAACACCGGGGAGCTGTTTTTT. Encoded protein: CASRRGRTNTGELFF.

At least ten counts were recorded for this clonotype. The V gene is TRBV24-1, the J gene TRBJ2-3, with D perhaps matching TRBD2 (6 bases). Germline CDR1 and CDR2: KGHDR and SFDVKD. The CDR3 totals 15 residues. V was shortened by 3 bases and J by 5 bases, with 14 bases between the two germline ends. Written as DNA, the CDR3 is TGTGCCACCAGTGATGCACGACTAGGAGGAGATACGCAGTATTTT. Protein: CATSDARLGGDTQYF.

At least ten counts were recorded for this clonotype. V and J are TRBV25-1 and TRBJ2-7; D is undetermined. Germline loops: CDR1 MGHDK, CDR2 SYGVNS. V was pared by 6 bases and J by 3 bases, with 15 bases between. The CDR3 spans 14 residues. CDR3 DNA sequence: TGTGCCAGCAGCAATCCGGGCGGCCGCTACGAGCAGTACTTC. Residues: CASSNPGGRYEQYF.

The V and J genes are TRBV5-6 and TRBJ2-7; D may be TRBD2 (6 bases). CDR1 is SGHDT, CDR2 YYEEEE, per germline. The CDR3 runs to 16 residues. V lost 2 bases to trimming and J lost 5 bases, with 20 bases between them. The CDR3 coding sequence is TGTGCCAGCAGCTTCCCTTCTGGAGGGGCGCTCCACGAGCAGTACTTC. Encoded protein: CASSFPSGGALHEQYF. Complete variable domain (other parts from reference TRBV5-6 and TRBJ2-7): DAGVTQSPTHLIKTRGQQVTLRCSPKSGHDTVSWYQQALGQGPQFIFQYYEEEERQRGNFPDRFSGHQFPNYSSELNVNALLLGDSALYLCASSFPSGGALHEQYFGPGTRLTVT.